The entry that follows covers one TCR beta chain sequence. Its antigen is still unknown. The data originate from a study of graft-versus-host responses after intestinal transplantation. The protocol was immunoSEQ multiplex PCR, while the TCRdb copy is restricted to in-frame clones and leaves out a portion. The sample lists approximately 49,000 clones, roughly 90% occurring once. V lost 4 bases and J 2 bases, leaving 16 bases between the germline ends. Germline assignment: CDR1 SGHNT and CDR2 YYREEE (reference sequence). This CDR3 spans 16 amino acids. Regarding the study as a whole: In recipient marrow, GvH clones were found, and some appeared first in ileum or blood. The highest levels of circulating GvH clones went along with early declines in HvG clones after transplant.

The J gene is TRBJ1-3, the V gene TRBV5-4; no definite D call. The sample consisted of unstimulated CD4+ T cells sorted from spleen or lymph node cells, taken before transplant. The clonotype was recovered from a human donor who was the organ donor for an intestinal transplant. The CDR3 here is CASSPGGSLPGNTIYF. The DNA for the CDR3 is TGTGCCAGCAGCCCAGGCGGGTCCCTGCCTGGAAACACCATATATTTT.